This T cell receptor (beta chain) was sequenced in a study of identical twins. Study-wide results and caveats: Researchers reported weaker excess twin sharing in beta out-of-frame sequences. Not following the same donors, the study drew its conclusions from cross-sectional statistical analysis.

TCRdb re-analysed the 5' RACE reads in MiXCR, keeping a single row per CDR3 protein. The table lists 400,000 to 650,000 distinct CDR3 sequences, less than 25% of them singletons, with approximately 0.95% in the top ten. The CDR3 consists of 14 residues. CDR1 and CDR2 from the germline V gene are SGHRS and YFSETQ. Many counts were recorded for this clonotype. Its target is unknown. The germline gene is not matched at one end of the junction; a read error may be the cause. In addition, the sample was reused for a study of T cells expressing NK-cell markers. That study adds: Within the sequenced cohort of eight donors, seven exhibited HCMV seropositivity and one was seronegative.

The origin of this receptor is a woman aged 18 to 35 in good health. Source material: CD4+ T cells sorted from blood. The gene calls are TRBV5-1 and TRBJ2-3, with D possibly being TRBD2 (6 bases). The CDR3 protein is CASSSGTSTDTQYF. In nucleotides, the CDR3 is TGTGCCAGCAGCTCTGGGACTAGCACAGATACGCAGTATTTT.